The present T cell receptor (beta chain) was sequenced within a study of Ad26.COV2.S vaccination and SARS-CoV-2 variants. Stated treatment: roughly 20 received Ad26.COV2.S at low or high dose, single or two shots; about 5 received placebo; per-sample allocation not given. Day 63 after the first injection of vaccine or placebo was the sampling time. Built on an Ad26 vector, the vaccine expressed Wuhan-strain SARS-CoV-2 spike. The trim removed 4 bases at V and 3 bases at J, leaving 3 bases unmatched. Germline V gene data show CDR1 as LNHDA and CDR2 as SQIVND (reference sequence). The CDR3 is 13 amino acids. Assay: immunoSEQ multiplex PCR; the TCRdb copy retains only in-frame clones and omits some. The repertoire includes 410,000 or so clones, over 75% of them detected once, and about 12% sits in the top ten.

The chain links TRBV19 to TRBJ2-7, with 7 bases that match TRBD2. This receptor was obtained from a person aged 18-60 years who received the Ad26.COV2.S COVID-19 vaccine or a placebo. The material sequenced was peripheral blood, taken in a trial of Ad26.COV2.S vaccine versus placebo. The CDR3 region is CASSREGNYEQYF. CDR3 bases: TGTGCCAGTAGTAGGGAGGGGAACTACGAGCAGTACTTC.